The 23 T cell receptor beta chains below all came from one sample that was sequenced in a study of regulatory dendritic cells for organ transplantation. Only in-frame clones appear in the TCRdb table, and some are missing; sequencing was by immunoSEQ multiplex PCR. The sample shows 9,500 to 14,000 clones, around nine tenths of them seen only once. Their recognized antigens are unknown. Sorted T cells were CFSE-labeled and cultured 4 to 5 days with allogeneic regulatory or mature dendritic cells at 1:10. The sequenced sample was naive CD8+ T cells from blood cultured with dendritic cells. Subset: CD45RA+ naive T cells. These receptors originate from a human donor in good health.

The rearrangement links TRBV9 to TRBJ1-1; D remains unclear. The V end was cut by 0 bases, the J end by 3 bases, with 3 bases between. This CDR3 is 12 amino acids long. The germline gives CDR1 SGDLS, CDR2 YYNGEE. The CDR3 protein is CASSVGDTEAFF. CDR3 coding DNA: TGTGCCAGCAGCGTAGGGGACACTGAAGCTTTCTTT.

V is TRBV7-9 and J is TRBJ2-2; 7 nucleotides agree with TRBD1. The CDR3 loop spans 15 amino acids. J lost 5 bases, V lost 4 bases, and 7 bases had no gene match. The germline CDR1 and CDR2 sequences are SEHNR and FQNEAQ (reference sequence). CDR3 loop: CASSSRQGKTGELFF. CDR3 nucleotide sequence: TGTGCCAGCAGCTCCCGACAGGGAAAAACCGGGGAGCTGTTTTTT.

The CDR3 DNA follows: TGTGCCAGCAGCGCGACAACAGGAACTGGAAACACCATATATTTT. Amino acids: CASSATTGTGNTIYF. The chain couples TRBV9 to TRBJ1-3, with D perhaps matching TRBD1 (5 bases). From germline, CDR1 is SGDLS and CDR2 YYNGEE. The CDR3 has 15 residues. With 3 bases removed from V and 2 bases from J, the gap between germline ends came to 12 bases.

This clone was found once. The chain couples TRBV4-2 to TRBJ1-5, with D unresolved. Germline loops: CDR1 LGHNA, CDR2 YNFKEQ. V was trimmed by 3 bases and J by 3 bases, leaving 12 bases between them. The CDR3 is 15 residues long. CDR3 in amino acids: CASSQERWLNQPQHF. The CDR3, as DNA: TGTGCCAGCAGCCAGGAACGGTGGCTCAATCAGCCCCAGCATTTT.

The rearrangement joins TRBV7-3 to TRBJ1-4; weak D call: TRBD1 (5 bases). The CDR3 runs to 14 residues. The germline V and J ends were trimmed by 0 bases and 5 bases, with 7 bases remaining between them. Germline V gives CDR1 SGHTA, CDR2 FQGTGA. The CDR3 sequence is CASSLTGANEKLFF. The DNA of the CDR3 is TGTGCCAGCAGCTTAACAGGGGCAAATGAAAAACTGTTTTTT. Full variable domain (missing parts from reference TRBV7-3 and TRBJ1-4): GAGVSQTPSNKVTEKGKYVELRCDPISGHTALYWYRQSLGQGPEFLIYFQGTGAADDSGLPNDRFFAVRPEGSVSTLKIQRTERGDSAVYLCASSLTGANEKLFFGSGTQLSVL.

V usage is TRBV4-3 and J usage is TRBJ1-1; D is ambiguous. CDR1 LGHNA and CDR2 YSLEER come from the germline V gene. Trimming took off 0 bases at V and 9 bases at J, with 11 bases between the two ends. CDR3 length: 13 residues. CDR3 residues: CASSQDREAQAFF. The CDR3 nucleotides read TGCGCCAGCAGCCAAGATCGGGAGGCTCAAGCTTTCTTT.

Remarks on this clone: At the DNA level, this CDR3 is encoded by other sequences in the same sample as well. The chain recombines TRBV27 with TRBJ2-7; D might be TRBD2 (5 bases). The CDR3 is 12 amino acids. Germline V gives CDR1 MNHEY, CDR2 SMNVEV (reference sequence). Trimming cost V 3 bases and J 4 bases, with 7 bases left between them. CDR3 loop: CASSLSGYEQYF. In nucleotides, the CDR3 is TGTGCCAGCAGTTTGTCGGGGTACGAGCAGTACTTC.

The chain joins TRBV9 to TRBJ1-2; D is uncertain. The CDR3 contains 13 residues. Germline lookup yields CDR1 SGDLS and CDR2 YYNGEE. The ends were cut back, 4 bases at V and 5 bases at J, with 12 bases in the middle. CDR3 coding DNA: TGTGCCAGCAGCCTCACCGAGGGATATGGCTACACCTTC. It specifies CASSLTEGYGYTF.

The chain employs TRBV19 and TRBJ1-1; D not resolved. This CDR3 contains 12 residues. With 3 bases removed from V and 3 bases from J, the gap between germline ends came to 5 bases. Germline CDR1 is LNHDA and CDR2 is SQIVND (reference sequence). The CDR3 DNA is TGTGCCAGTAGTATCGAGGACACTGAAGCTTTCTTT. Encoded protein: CASSIEDTEAFF.

The genes are TRBV5-4 and TRBJ1-2; D is unclear. This CDR3 spans 13 amino acids. CDR1 SGHNT and CDR2 YYREEE come from the germline V gene (reference sequence). V was trimmed by 0 bases and J by 7 bases, leaving 10 bases between them. The CDR3 spells CASSLVSRLGYTF. The CDR3, as DNA: TGTGCCAGCAGCTTGGTTTCTCGTCTTGGCTACACCTTC.

DNA of the CDR3: TGTGCCAGCAGCGTTCAGATTTCAGGGGCGGATACGCAGTATTTT. Translated, it gives CASSVQISGADTQYF. V usage is TRBV5-6 and J usage is TRBJ2-3, with D maybe TRBD1 (6 bases). The germline V gene encodes CDR1 SGHDT and CDR2 YYEEEE. The V end was cut by 4 bases, the J end by 6 bases, with 18 bases between. This CDR3 has 15 amino acids.

The gene calls are TRBV7-8 and TRBJ2-5, with D unresolved. The germline gives CDR1 SGHVS, CDR2 FQNEAQ. V lost 5 bases and J 5 bases, leaving 21 bases between the germline ends. CDR3 length equals 16 residues. CDR3 region: CASSLSFRHFWETQYF. CDR3 DNA: TGTGCCAGCAGCCTATCGTTTCGACATTTCTGGGAGACCCAGTACTTC.

The chain links TRBV7-6 to TRBJ1-1; D gene unclear. The CDR3 covers 15 residues. The V end lost 2 bases, the J end lost 1 base, and 11 bases lay between the germline ends. The germline CDR1 and CDR2 sequences are SGHVS and FNYEAQ. As DNA, the CDR3 is TGTGCCAGCAGCTTAAACCAGGCGGGGAACACTGAAGCTTTCTTT. Translation: CASSLNQAGNTEAFF.

The V gene is TRBV5-4, the J gene TRBJ2-7, with 8 bases identical to TRBD1. The V gene's germline CDR1 is SGHNT and CDR2 YYREEE (reference sequence). This CDR3 has 14 amino acids. V was pared by 4 bases and J by 4 bases, with 7 bases of the junction left unmatched. The CDR3 here is CASSPSGQGYEQYF. The CDR3 DNA reads TGTGCCAGCAGCCCCTCCGGACAGGGTTACGAGCAGTACTTC.

This clone showed up just a few times. The rearrangement links TRBV2 to TRBJ1-1; possible D gene TRBD1, 5 bases. CDR3 length equals 12 residues. Looked up from germline, CDR1 is SNHLY and CDR2 is FYNNEI. Trimming took off 6 bases at V and 3 bases at J, with 8 bases between the two ends. The chain's CDR3 is CASSWGDTEAFF. DNA for the CDR3: TGTGCCAGCAGCTGGGGGGACACTGAAGCTTTCTTT.

This chain's CDR3 is CASSGGQTQNTDTQYF. CDR3 in DNA: TGTGCCAGCAGCGGAGGACAGACACAGAACACAGATACGCAGTATTTT. V is TRBV9 and J is TRBJ2-3, with D possibly being TRBD1 (6 bases). CDR3 size: 16 residues. The V gene's germline CDR1 is SGDLS and CDR2 YYNGEE. The ends were cut back, 3 bases at V and 2 bases at J, with 16 bases in the middle.

This chain joins TRBV21-1 and TRBJ2-4; TRBD1 is taken as the D call from the table, unchecked against the DNA. TRBV21-1 is marked as a pseudogene. The CDR3 consists of 17 residues. CDR3 residues: CASSKEGGPVAKNIQYF. The CDR3 nucleotides read TGTGCCAGCAGCAAGGAAGGGGGTCCCGTAGCCAAAAACATTCAGTACTTC.

The V call is TRBV7-9, the J call TRBJ1-1; possible D gene TRBD1, 5 bases. Trimming pared 3 bases from V and 2 bases from J, leaving 19 bases between. The germline gives CDR1 SEHNR, CDR2 FQNEAQ (reference sequence). The CDR3 is made up of 17 amino acids. CDR3 in DNA: TGTGCCAGCAGCTTTGAGGTCGGGGGGAGGACAAACACTGAAGCTTTCTTT. Translated: CASSFEVGGRTNTEAFF.

The CDR3: CASSLLAGGRIDGELFF. The DNA for the CDR3 is TGTGCCAGTAGCTTACTAGCGGGGGGGCGGATTGACGGGGAGCTGTTTTTT. The genes are TRBV19 and TRBJ2-2; 13 positions match TRBD2. With V trimmed by 6 bases and J by 7 bases, 11 bases remained unmatched. CDR1 and CDR2 (germline): LNHDA, SQIVND (reference sequence). The CDR3 sequence is 17 residues long.

The genes are TRBV4-1 and TRBJ2-1, with unresolved D. The CDR3 is made up of 14 amino acids. V was pared by 1 base and J by 5 bases, with 9 bases between. Germline assignment: CDR1 MGHRA and CDR2 YSYEKL. The CDR3 is CASSQVSRNNEQFF. DNA of the CDR3: TGCGCCAGCAGCCAAGTTAGCCGAAACAATGAGCAGTTCTTC.

The genes are TRBV27 and TRBJ2-1; D is ambiguous. This CDR3 is built from 13 residues. The germline CDR1 and CDR2 sequences are MNHEY and SMNVEV (reference sequence). V shed 2 bases and J shed 3 bases, with 5 bases lying between them. CDR3 region: CASSLSLYNEQFF. The CDR3 DNA sequence: TGTGCCAGCAGTTTAAGTCTCTACAATGAGCAGTTCTTC.

This chain joins TRBV10-3 and TRBJ2-1; a weak D match, TRBD1 (6 bases). Germline assignment: CDR1 ENHRY and CDR2 SYGVKD. The CDR3 runs to 17 residues. V was trimmed by 2 bases and J by 0 bases, leaving 14 bases between them. CDR3 region: CAISEIPQGSSYNEQFF. CDR3 in DNA: TGTGCCATCAGTGAGATTCCCCAGGGGAGCTCCTACAATGAGCAGTTCTTC.

The chain combines TRBV27 with TRBJ2-1, with 10 bases identical to TRBD1. V lost 6 bases and J lost 7; bases outside the gene matches: 9. Looked up from germline, CDR1 is MNHEY and CDR2 is SMNVEV (reference sequence). This CDR3 comprises 15 residues. The CDR3 is CASSPLRDRGNEQFF. In DNA form, the CDR3 reads TGTGCCAGCAGCCCACTCCGGGACAGGGGTAATGAGCAGTTCTTC.